Following are 10 T cell receptor beta chains from one sample sequenced in a study of T cell repertoires in cytomegalovirus infection. One entry per CDR3 protein results from TCRdb running MiXCR on the reads. This table has about 570,000 distinct CDR3 sequences, just under 40% appearing once. These receptors have no identified antigens. The starting material was cultured PBMCs, obtained from culture after CMV antigen stimulation. The receptors were sampled from a human donor in good health (CMV status not recorded). Some clones in this sample may be carry-over from other donors' samples.

This clonotype turned up a few times. This chain connects TRBV7-8 to TRBJ2-7; TRBD2 matches 7 bases. This CDR3 has 17 amino acids. Germline assignment: CDR1 SGHVS and CDR2 FQNEAQ. V was pared by 2 bases and J by 6 bases, with 16 bases of the junction left unmatched. The CDR3 coding sequence is TGTGCCAGCAGCTTATATCCCCCCTGGGCGGGAGTTTCCGAGCAGTACTTC. Amino acids: CASSLYPPWAGVSEQYF.

This clonotype was counted only a few times. The chain has TRBV4-2 and TRBJ2-6; TRBD1 might be the D (6 bases). Germline V CDR1 and CDR2: LGHNA, YNFKEQ. The CDR3 contains 18 residues. Trimming removed 3 bases from V and 0 bases from J, with 15 bases in between. CDR3 coding DNA: TGTGCCAGCAGCCATCCTTACAGGGAAACCTCTGGGGCCAACGTCCTGACTTTC. Translated: CASSHPYRETSGANVLTF.

This rearrangement joins TRBV7-8 to TRBJ2-3; D gene unclear. In germline, CDR1 is SGHVS, CDR2 FQNEAQ. Trimming took off 5 bases at V and 2 bases at J, with 14 bases between the two ends. This CDR3 comprises 15 residues. The CDR3 sequence is CASSPPIWVTDTQYF. The CDR3 coding sequence is TGTGCCAGCAGCCCACCGATTTGGGTCACAGATACGCAGTATTTT.

This clonotype was recorded a few times. This chain links TRBV24-1 with TRBJ2-7, with a weak D call TRBD2 (5 bases). Per the germline V gene, CDR1 is KGHDR and CDR2 is SFDVKD. CDR3 length: 15 residues. V shed 9 bases and J shed 2 bases, with 19 bases lying between them. This CDR3 reads CATPLGNWGAYEQYF. CDR3 DNA: TGTGCCACCCCCTTAGGGAACTGGGGAGCCTACGAGCAGTACTTC.

The rearrangement uses TRBV19 and TRBJ1-4; the match to TRBD1 covers 7 bases. CDR1 and CDR2 (germline): LNHDA, SQIVND (reference sequence). The CDR3 has 17 amino acids. V shed 9 bases, J shed 0 bases, and the junction held 13 bases outside the gene matches. DNA for the CDR3: TGTGCCAGCCAAAACAGGGGACACGTTGCAACTAATGAAAAACTGTTTTTT. This sequence encodes CASQNRGHVATNEKLFF.

The chain carries TRBV2 and TRBJ1-5; D call uncertain. Trimming removed 6 bases from V and 9 bases from J, with 12 bases in between. This CDR3 has 12 residues. From germline, CDR1 is SNHLY and CDR2 FYNNEI. CDR3 coding DNA: TGTGCCAGCAGCCTCGCGGCTGCGCCCCAGCATTTT. Its protein product is CASSLAAAPQHF.

This clonotype was detected only once. DNA of the CDR3: TGCAGTGCTAGAGTTCAGAATATGAACACTGAAGCTTTCTTT. This sequence encodes CSARVQNMNTEAFF. The chain uses TRBV20-1 and TRBJ1-1; D remains unclear. Trimming left V 1 base short and J 0 bases short, with 9 bases between. This CDR3 contains 14 residues. Germline V gives CDR1 DFQATT, CDR2 SNEGSKA (reference sequence).

This chain links TRBV6-5 with TRBJ2-3; D is perhaps TRBD1 or TRBD2 (6 bases each). V lost 2 bases and J lost 1, with 13 bases in between. The length of the CDR3 is 16 residues. The germline gives CDR1 MNHEY, CDR2 SVGAGI. CDR3 residues: CASSYRGGQGTDTQYF. The DNA of the CDR3 is TGTGCCAGCAGTTACCGAGGGGGGCAAGGCACAGATACGCAGTATTTT.

This chain joins TRBV19 and TRBJ1-3, with 7 bases aligning to TRBD1. This CDR3 is built from 15 residues. The V gene end was trimmed by 4 bases and the J gene end by 0 bases; junction bases not matched to a gene: 3. CDR1 and CDR2 (germline): LNHDA, SQIVND (reference sequence). CDR3 bases: TGTGCCAGTAGTACACAGGGGTTCTCTGGAAACACCATATATTTT. Translated, it gives CASSTQGFSGNTIYF.

The chain combines TRBV28 with TRBJ2-4; possibly TRBD1 for D (6 bases). Per the germline V gene, CDR1 is MDHEN and CDR2 is SYDVKM. V dropped 10 bases and J dropped 1 base, with 14 bases sitting between them. This CDR3 region has 14 residues. The CDR3 sequence: CATTSDRAKNIQYF. Here the CDR3 DNA reads TGTGCCACCACCTCCGACAGGGCCAAAAACATTCAGTACTTC.